The 21 T cell receptor beta chains listed next were all sequenced from one sample in a study of CD8 T cells in ankylosing spondylitis. MiXCR, run by TCRdb on the 5' RACE reads, gives a single entry per CDR3 protein. The sample contains about 110,000 distinct CDR3 sequences, nearly 25% of which appear only once. The sample comprised synovial fluid, either unsorted or a sorted T cell fraction (not recorded which). These receptors originate from a male donor with ankylosing spondylitis.

The V gene is TRBV24-1, the J gene TRBJ1-2; D possibly corresponds to TRBD1 (6 bases). The germline CDR1 and CDR2 sequences are KGHDR and SFDVKD. The germline V and J ends were trimmed by 3 bases and 8 bases, with 18 bases remaining between them. The length of the CDR3 is 15 residues. CDR3 sequence: CATSDPSLGAGGYTF. Here the CDR3 DNA reads TGTGCCACCAGTGATCCCTCTCTGGGGGCAGGCGGCTACACCTTC.

The table lists this clonotype with a few counts. V is TRBV5-1 and J is TRBJ2-1, with D unresolved. Germline V CDR1 and CDR2: SGHRS, YFSETQ. The V and J ends lost 0 bases and 7 bases respectively, with 14 bases between them. The CDR3 totals 15 residues. Here the CDR3 DNA reads TGCGCCAGCAGCTTGGGGAGTATCAGTACAAATGAGCAGTTCTTC. It specifies CASSLGSISTNEQFF.

This clonotype was found many times. V usage is TRBV12-3 or TRBV12-4 and J usage is TRBJ2-1; D might be TRBD2 (6 bases). The ends were cut back, 3 bases at V and 6 bases at J, with 12 bases in the middle. The CDR3 is made up of 14 amino acids. CDR3 loop: CASSFSVGGNEQFF. In DNA, the CDR3 is TGTGCCAGCAGTTTCTCAGTCGGGGGCAATGAGCAGTTCTTC.

This rearrangement joins TRBV5-1 to TRBJ1-5; D ambiguous. Trimming left V 0 bases short and J 7 bases short, with 14 bases between. Germline V lookup: CDR1 SGHRS, CDR2 YFSETQ. The CDR3 is made up of 15 amino acids. CDR3 sequence reads: CASSLVAGDPQPQHF. CDR3 coding DNA: TGCGCCAGCAGCTTGGTAGCAGGCGATCCACAGCCCCAGCATTTT.

The CDR3 sequence: CASSFYGTSGESTDTQYF. The CDR3 region has the DNA TGTGCCAGCAGTTTTTACGGGACTAGCGGGGAGAGCACAGATACGCAGTATTTT. The V gene is TRBV28, the J gene TRBJ2-3, with TRBD2 identical over 13 bases. The CDR3 covers 18 residues. The germline gives CDR1 MDHEN, CDR2 SYDVKM. With 3 bases clipped from V and 0 bases from J, the junction kept 6 bases outside the gene matches.

This clonotype was observed a few times. The rearrangement links TRBV20-1 to TRBJ2-7; D uncertain. V was shortened by 5 bases and J by 1 base, with 9 bases between the two germline ends. CDR1 is DFQATT, CDR2 SNEGSKA, per germline (reference sequence). The CDR3 consists of 12 residues. Written as DNA, the CDR3 is TGCAGTGCTCCCGAAGGTTCCTACGAGCAGTACTTC. This sequence encodes CSAPEGSYEQYF.

J is TRBJ2-1 and V is TRBV29-1; D is perhaps TRBD2 (6 bases). Germline V lookup: CDR1 SQVTM, CDR2 ANQGSEA. Trimming took 3 bases from V and 5 from J, leaving 11 bases between them. The length of the CDR3 is 13 residues. DNA for the CDR3: TGCAGCGTTGAGTCTAGCGTTGACAATGAGCAGTTCTTC. Protein sequence: CSVESSVDNEQFF.

The rearrangement uses TRBV12-3 or TRBV12-4 and TRBJ2-1, with D unclear. This CDR3 is built from 13 residues. Trimming cost V 6 bases and J 0 bases, with 6 bases left between them. CDR3 amino acids: CASRYSSYNEQFF. Here the CDR3 DNA reads TGTGCCAGCAGGTACAGCTCCTACAATGAGCAGTTCTTC.

The chain couples TRBV3-1 to TRBJ1-2, with D possibly matching TRBD1 (6 bases). Per germline, CDR1 LGHDT and CDR2 YNNKEL (reference sequence). Trimming cost V 0 bases and J 8 bases, with 13 bases left between them. This CDR3 is built from 14 residues. The CDR3: CASSQDVGGRGYTF. CDR3 DNA: TGTGCCAGCAGCCAAGACGTCGGGGGGCGAGGCTACACCTTC.

J is TRBJ2-7 and V is TRBV5-1, with 11 positions matching TRBD2. Trimming cost V 7 bases and J 3 bases; bases outside gene matches: 6. Germline V gives CDR1 SGHRS, CDR2 YFSETQ. The CDR3 is 14 residues long. The CDR3 DNA is TGCGCCAGCTCACTAGCGGGAGCCTTCTACGAGCAGTACTTC. It specifies CASSLAGAFYEQYF.

This clonotype has only one observation. The chain carries TRBV19 and TRBJ2-2; D gene uncertain. Germline values: CDR1 LNHDA, CDR2 SQIVND (reference sequence). Trimming took off 5 bases at V and 4 bases at J, with 11 bases between the two ends. This CDR3 is 14 amino acids long. DNA for the CDR3: TGTGCCAGTAGTCCACCACTTGGCACCGGGGAGCTGTTTTTT. It yields the protein CASSPPLGTGELFF.

Of note for this clonotype: One end of the junction fails to match germline, which may point to a read error. The chain is built from TRBV7-9 and TRBJ2-1; TRBD2 agrees at 11 bases. This CDR3 has 15 amino acids. Germline CDR1 SEHNR, CDR2 FQNEAQ (reference sequence). DNA of the CDR3: TGTGCCAGCAGGTTAGCGGGAGGGGAAGCGTATGAGCAGTTCTTC. Translation: CASRLAGGEAYEQFF.

This clonotype has more than one count but fewer than ten. The chain couples TRBV7-8 to TRBJ2-1; D is ambiguous. Trimming shortened V by 5 bases and J by 7 bases, and 15 bases separated the two germline ends. In germline, CDR1 is SGHVS, CDR2 FQNEAQ. This CDR3 is 14 amino acids long. CDR3 protein: CASSRKVGRNEQFF. CDR3 sequence (DNA): TGTGCCAGCAGCAGAAAGGTAGGGCGGAATGAGCAGTTCTTC. Full variable domain (outside the CDR3, taken from reference TRBV7-8 and TRBJ2-1): GAGVSQSPRYKVAKRGQDVALRCDPISGHVSLFWYQQALGQGPEFLTYFQNEAQLDKSGLPSDRFFAERPEGSVSTLKIQRTQQEDSAVYLCASSRKVGRNEQFFGPGTRLTVL.

This clonotype showed up many times. The chain joins TRBV20-1 to TRBJ2-1; 11 bases map to TRBD2. This CDR3 has 13 amino acids. In germline, CDR1 is DFQATT, CDR2 SNEGSKA (reference sequence). The junction had 9 bases not matched to a gene; V was cut back by 2 bases and J by 15 bases. CDR3 protein: CSARSLAGGPLFF. The CDR3, as DNA: TGCAGTGCTAGATCTTTAGCGGGAGGGCCTTTGTTCTTC.

This clonotype was observed a few times. This chain links TRBV7-8 with TRBJ1-3, with D unclear. Germline values: CDR1 SGHVS, CDR2 FQNEAQ. Trimming took 1 base from V and 0 from J, leaving 10 bases between them. The CDR3 totals 16 residues. CDR3 coding DNA: TGTGCCAGCAGCTTAGGTGGACCTTTCTCTGGAAACACCATATATTTT. Protein sequence: CASSLGGPFSGNTIYF.

The V call is TRBV2, the J call TRBJ2-3, with D perhaps matching TRBD1 (6 bases). This CDR3 contains 15 residues. Trimming shortened V by 4 bases and J by 0 bases, and 11 bases separated the two germline ends. Germline CDR1 reads SNHLY; CDR2 reads FYNNEI. The CDR3 region is CASSATGISTDTQYF. CDR3 bases: TGTGCCAGCAGTGCCACAGGGATTAGCACAGATACGCAGTATTTT.

V gene TRBV4-2 combines with J gene TRBJ1-1; TRBD1 might be the D (5 bases). Germline V CDR1 and CDR2: LGHNA, YNFKEQ. Trimming left V 7 bases short and J 0 bases short, with 27 bases between. CDR3 length equals 19 residues. The CDR3 DNA reads as TGTGCCAGCACCACCGGATTATTGCCCCGGGGACTCGTGAACACTGAAGCTTTCTTT. This gives the protein CASTTGLLPRGLVNTEAFF.

In its sample, this clonotype was seen once. J is TRBJ2-5 and V is TRBV25-1; D is unresolved. This CDR3 is 15 amino acids long. The V and J ends lost 5 bases and 2 bases respectively, with 15 bases between them. Per the germline V gene, CDR1 is MGHDK and CDR2 is SYGVNS. For the CDR3, the DNA is TGTGCCAGCAGTTCAAAGGTTCCGACTCAAGAGACCCAGTACTTC. Its protein product is CASSSKVPTQETQYF.

This clonotype was seen a few times. CDR3 region: CASSYLVAGSSYNEQFF. The CDR3 region has the DNA TGCGCCAGCAGCTACCTTGTAGCGGGGAGCTCCTACAATGAGCAGTTCTTC. The gene calls are TRBV5-1 and TRBJ2-1, with 8 nucleotides matching TRBD2. Germline V lookup: CDR1 SGHRS, CDR2 YFSETQ. This CDR3 spans 17 amino acids. V lost 3 bases and J lost 0; bases outside the gene matches: 8.

This clonotype has at least ten counts. The chain is built from TRBV11-3 and TRBJ2-2, with unresolved D. Germline V gene sequence: CDR1 SGHNT, CDR2 YENEEA. The CDR3 runs to 15 residues. V dropped 5 bases and J dropped 4 bases, with 14 bases sitting between them. CDR3 sequence reads: CASSPRSAPTGELFF. The CDR3 DNA is TGTGCCAGCAGCCCCAGGTCGGCGCCCACCGGGGAGCTGTTTTTT.

This clonotype appeared a few times. This chain uses TRBV29-1 with TRBJ1-2; D possibly corresponds to TRBD1 (5 bases). With 3 bases removed from V and 2 bases from J, the gap between germline ends came to 7 bases. The length of the CDR3 is 12 residues. Germline V gene lookup returns CDR1 SQVTM and CDR2 ANQGSEA. The CDR3 loop reads CSVDKGNYGYTF. The CDR3 nucleotides are TGCAGCGTTGATAAGGGGAACTATGGCTACACCTTC.